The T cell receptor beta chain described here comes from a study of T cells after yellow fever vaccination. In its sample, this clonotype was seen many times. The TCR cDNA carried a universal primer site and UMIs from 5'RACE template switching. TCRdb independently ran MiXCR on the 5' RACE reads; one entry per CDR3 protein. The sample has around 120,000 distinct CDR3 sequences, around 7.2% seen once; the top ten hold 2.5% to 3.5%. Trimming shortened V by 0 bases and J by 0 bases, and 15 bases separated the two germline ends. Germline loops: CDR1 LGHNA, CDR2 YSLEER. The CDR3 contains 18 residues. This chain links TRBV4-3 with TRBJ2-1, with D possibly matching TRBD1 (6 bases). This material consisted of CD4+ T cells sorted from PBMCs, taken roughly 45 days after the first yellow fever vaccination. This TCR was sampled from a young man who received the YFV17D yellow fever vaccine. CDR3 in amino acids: CASSQDPRGTSSYNEQFF. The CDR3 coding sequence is TGCGCCAGCAGCCAAGATCCGAGGGGGACGAGCTCCTACAATGAGCAGTTCTTC.